These 12 T cell receptor beta chains were all obtained from the same sample, sequenced in a study of T cells in Graves' hyperthyroidism and ophthalmopathy. There were TCR beta CDR3 regions amplified from RNA transcripts. First-round RT-PCR targeting the TCR CDR3 was performed with the HTBI primer set. TCRdb recomputed calls from the multiplex PCR reads with MiXCR, one row per CDR3 protein. The sample includes about 600,000 distinct CDR3 sequences, approximately 15% of them seen just once. The specimen was blood. These TCRs come from a woman in her thirties or forties with Graves' ophthalmopathy.

The sample holds many counts of this clonotype. V gene TRBV5-1 combines with J gene TRBJ2-7, with D maybe TRBD2 (6 bases). CDR3 length equals 23 residues. Germline V lookup: CDR1 SGHRS, CDR2 YFSETQ. V gave up 0 bases and J gave up 5 bases, with 39 bases separating them. The CDR3: CASSLEREVDMLRWDLRRNEQYF. The CDR3 DNA follows: TGCGCCAGCAGCTTGGAGAGGGAGGTGGATATGCTCCGGTGGGATCTTCGACGGAACGAGCAGTACTTC.

This clonotype was observed a few times. The chain employs TRBV5-1 and TRBJ2-7; D is possibly TRBD1 (6 bases). Germline V gives CDR1 SGHRS, CDR2 YFSETQ. Trimming removed 4 bases from V and 4 bases from J, with 15 bases in between. The CDR3 length is 14 residues. The CDR3: CASSRQAFGYEQYF. The CDR3 nucleotides read TGCGCCAGCAGCCGACAGGCCTTCGGGTACGAGCAGTACTTC.

The table lists this clonotype with a few counts. This chain links TRBV6-2 or TRBV6-3 with TRBJ1-1, with TRBD1 identical over 8 bases. The trim removed 3 bases at V and 11 bases at J, leaving 8 bases unmatched. The CDR3 sequence is 13 residues long. Germline V CDR1 and CDR2: MNHEY, SVGEGT. Here the CDR3 reads CASSYGQGRRAFF. CDR3 nucleotide sequence: TGTGCCAGCAGTTATGGACAGGGCCGGCGGGCTTTCTTT.

This chain joins TRBV20-1 and TRBJ1-2; no clear D. This CDR3 region has 14 residues. CDR1 and CDR2 from the germline V gene are DFQATT and SNEGSKA (reference sequence). The V end was cut by 3 bases, the J end by 2 bases, with 13 bases between. CDR3 nucleotides: TGCAGTGCTAGCGCCAGGCCCACCAACTATGGCTACACCTTC. Translation gives CSASARPTNYGYTF.

Many counts were recorded for this clonotype. This chain's CDR3 is CAWSPPEGGANTEAFF. For the CDR3, the DNA is TGTGCCTGGAGTCCCCCCGAAGGGGGGGCGAACACTGAAGCTTTCTTT. The chain has TRBV30 and TRBJ1-1, with D possibly being TRBD1 (6 bases). Germline V lookup: CDR1 GTSNPN, CDR2 SVGIG (reference sequence). The CDR3 extends over 16 amino acids. The V gene lost 2 bases and the J gene lost 1 base, with 17 bases spanning the gap.

This clonotype has more than one count but fewer than ten. V gene TRBV20-1 combines with J gene TRBJ2-3; D call uncertain. CDR3 length: 14 residues. In germline, CDR1 is DFQATT, CDR2 SNEGSKA (reference sequence). V lost 6 bases and J 3 bases, leaving 16 bases between the germline ends. In DNA, the CDR3 is TGCAGTGCCCCACAAAACCAAGTAACAGATACGCAGTATTTT. Translating gives CSAPQNQVTDTQYF.

This clonotype was counted ten times or more. The rearrangement joins TRBV28 to TRBJ2-3, with 13 bases aligning to TRBD2. The CDR3 has 20 residues. CDR1 is MDHEN and CDR2 is SYDVKM in the germline V gene. V trimming: 6 bases; J trimming: 5 bases; junction bases outside the gene matches: 20. CDR3 residues: CASSQTGLAGVVQPEDTQYF. In DNA, the CDR3 is TGTGCCAGCAGCCAGACTGGACTAGCGGGAGTTGTACAGCCGGAAGATACGCAGTATTTT.

There are a few counts of this clonotype. This chain uses TRBV20-1 with TRBJ1-4, with D maybe TRBD1 (5 bases). Germline V CDR1 and CDR2: DFQATT, SNEGSKA (reference sequence). The CDR3 extends over 14 amino acids. With 7 bases removed from V and 0 bases from J, the gap between germline ends came to 12 bases. The CDR3 sequence: CSVPGPTTNEKLFF. In nucleotides, the CDR3 is TGCAGTGTCCCGGGACCTACAACTAATGAAAAACTGTTTTTT.

This clonotype was seen once. This chain links TRBV2 with TRBJ1-5; no definite D call. Looked up from germline, CDR1 is SNHLY and CDR2 is FYNNEI. The CDR3 is made up of 14 amino acids. Trimming cost V 1 base and J 6 bases, with 10 bases left between them. The CDR3 sequence is CASSEGGVAQPQHF. The CDR3, as DNA: TGTGCCAGCAGTGAAGGCGGGGTTGCTCAGCCCCAGCATTTT.

This clonotype has ten or more counts. The chain couples TRBV27 to TRBJ2-5; 7 bases match TRBD1. The length of the CDR3 is 16 residues. The germline gives CDR1 MNHEY, CDR2 SMNVEV (reference sequence). Trimming took 6 bases from V and 4 from J; bases not matched to a gene: 14. This CDR3 is CASSLGPGGLRETQYF. In DNA form, the CDR3 reads TGTGCCAGCAGCCTTGGGCCAGGGGGTTTAAGAGAGACCCAGTACTTC.

In this sample, this clonotype turned up many times. The V call is TRBV5-1, the J call TRBJ2-1; possible D gene TRBD2, 6 bases. The germline gives CDR1 SGHRS, CDR2 YFSETQ. This CDR3 comprises 15 residues. V lost 4 bases and J 0 bases, leaving 11 bases between the germline ends. The CDR3 spells CASSADGSSYNEQFF. For the CDR3, the DNA is TGCGCCAGCAGCGCGGACGGGAGCTCCTACAATGAGCAGTTCTTC.

The chain links TRBV29-1 to TRBJ1-2; D may be TRBD1 (6 bases). V lost 2 bases, J lost 8 bases, and 15 bases lay in between. CDR1 and CDR2 (germline): SQVTM, ANQGSEA. This CDR3 has 13 amino acids. The CDR3 region is CSVESRGAAGYTF. As DNA, the CDR3 is TGCAGCGTTGAAAGTCGGGGGGCGGCGGGCTACACCTTC. Drawing the rest from reference TRBV29-1 and TRBJ1-2, the complete variable domain is SAVISQKPSRDICQRGTSLTIQCQVDSQVTMMFWYRQQPGQSLTLIATANQGSEATYESGFVIDKFPISRPNLTFSTLTVSNMSPEDSSIYLCSVESRGAAGYTFGSGTRLTVV.